A single sample is the source of the 19 T cell receptor beta chains below, sequenced in a study of Graves' ophthalmopathy and Graves' hyperthyroidism. Amplified TCR beta CDR3 regions were obtained using RNA transcripts as template. The library came from an HTBI-primed first-round RT-PCR and a second-round multiplex PCR. TCRdb re-derived calls from the multiplex PCR reads in MiXCR, one entry per CDR3 protein. The data show 500,000 to 700,000 distinct CDR3 sequences, approximately 37% seen once. The sequencing input was peripheral blood or thyroid tissue (not recorded which). Receptor source: an adult man with Graves' hyperthyroidism.

This clonotype was detected ten times or more. This rearrangement joins TRBV29-1 to TRBJ2-7, with 8 bases matching TRBD2. V lost 2 bases, J lost 5 bases, and 8 bases stayed unmatched. Germline values: CDR1 SQVTM, CDR2 ANQGSEA. This CDR3 has 14 amino acids. CDR3 nucleotides: TGCAGCGTTGAAATCGGCGGGAGGCGGGACGAGCAGTACTTC. It codes for CSVEIGGRRDEQYF.

The gene calls are TRBV20-1 and TRBJ2-6, with 7 nucleotides matching TRBD2. V was pared by 4 bases and J by 2 bases, with 5 bases of the junction left unmatched. This CDR3 has 15 amino acids. Germline values: CDR1 DFQATT, CDR2 SNEGSKA (reference sequence). CDR3 nucleotide sequence: TGCAGTGCTAATCGGGAGGTTGCTGGGGCCAACGTCCTGACTTTC. Translation gives CSANREVAGANVLTF.

CDR3 DNA: TGTGCCAGCAGTTTAGTTGGTCAGGGGGCCCGAGGAGCTTTCTTT. Its protein is CASSLVGQGARGAFF. The J gene is TRBJ1-1, the V gene TRBV28; the match to TRBD1 covers 8 bases. Germline loops: CDR1 MDHEN, CDR2 SYDVKM. The trim removed 2 bases at V and 10 bases at J, leaving 12 bases unmatched. This CDR3 has 15 residues.

This clonotype was counted many times. The chain is built from TRBV9 and TRBJ2-7; 7 bases match TRBD2. The CDR3 covers 15 residues. Germline CDR1 is SGDLS and CDR2 is YYNGEE. V was clipped by 3 bases and J by 3 bases; unmatched bases: 9. The chain's CDR3 is CASSALADGRYEQYF. Here the CDR3 DNA reads TGTGCCAGCAGCGCCCTAGCGGATGGACGCTACGAGCAGTACTTC.

Remarks on this clonotype: A much bigger clone sits one base away, suggesting this may be a read error. The rearrangement uses TRBV6-5 and TRBJ1-1; the match to TRBD1 covers 7 bases. There are 15 residues in the CDR3. CDR1 and CDR2 (germline): MNHEY, SVGAGI. V dropped 6 bases and J dropped 3; count of bases not matched to a gene: 10. In DNA, the CDR3 is TGTGCCAGCAGAACCCCCGGGACAGAGGACACTGAAGCTTTCTTT. As protein: CASRTPGTEDTEAFF.

This clonotype was detected ten times or more. The genes are TRBV7-9 and TRBJ1-4, with 8 positions matching TRBD1. Germline trimming cut 2 bases from V and 8 bases from J; bases unmatched to any gene: 7. Germline CDR1 reads SEHNR; CDR2 reads FQNEAQ (reference sequence). CDR3 length: 15 amino acids. The CDR3 DNA sequence: TGTGCCAGCAGCTTAATTGGGACAGGCAACGAAAAACTGTTTTTT. It codes for CASSLIGTGNEKLFF.

The chain combines TRBV15 with TRBJ1-3; no reliable D call. The germline V gene encodes CDR1 LNHNV and CDR2 YYDKDF (reference sequence). V was clipped by 4 bases and J by 8 bases, with 18 bases between them. The CDR3 runs to 15 residues. The CDR3 DNA is TGTGCCACCAGCACTTCCAGGAACTATGGCTACACCATATATTTT. Residues: CATSTSRNYGYTIYF.

This clonotype has at least ten counts. The chain employs TRBV7-9 and TRBJ2-7, with D perhaps given as TRBD1 or TRBD2 (5 bases each). V lost 1 base and J lost 5, with 15 bases in between. The length of the CDR3 is 15 residues. The V gene's germline CDR1 is SEHNR and CDR2 FQNEAQ (reference sequence). For the CDR3, the DNA is TGTGCCAGCAGCTTAGTGGGGGATTTAACCCACGAGCAGTACTTC. The encoded protein is CASSLVGDLTHEQYF.

At least ten counts were recorded for this clonotype. The rearrangement joins TRBV5-6 to TRBJ1-6; 10 bases agree with TRBD1. J lost 6 bases, V lost 4 bases, and 4 bases had no gene match. This CDR3 spans 15 amino acids. Germline V gene lookup returns CDR1 SGHDT and CDR2 YYEEEE. CDR3 nucleotide sequence: TGTGCCAGCAGCCCAAGACAGGGGGCTAATTCACCCCTCCACTTT. This translates into CASSPRQGANSPLHF.

The rearrangement uses TRBV19 and TRBJ1-1; D uncertain. The J call may be wrong; the DNA end is better matched by TRBJ2-1. The CDR3 length is 12 residues. In germline, CDR1 is LNHDA, CDR2 SQIVND (reference sequence). The CDR3 DNA sequence: TGTGCCAGTAGTATAATTGGCAATGAGCAGTTCTTC. Its protein product is CASSIIGNEQFF.

This chain links TRBV29-1 with TRBJ1-1, with 10 bases fitting TRBD1. Per the germline V gene, CDR1 is SQVTM and CDR2 is ANQGSEA. The CDR3 runs 14 residues. With V trimmed by 7 bases and J by 1 base, 6 bases remained unmatched. CDR3 sequence (DNA): TGCAGCGCGACAGGGGGCGCGGGGAACACTGAAGCTTTCTTT. Translated: CSATGGAGNTEAFF. Full variable domain (missing parts from reference TRBV29-1 and TRBJ1-1): SAVISQKPSRDICQRGTSLTIQCQVDSQVTMMFWYRQQPGQSLTLIATANQGSEATYESGFVIDKFPISRPNLTFSTLTVSNMSPEDSSIYLCSATGGAGNTEAFFGQGTRLTVV.

This clonotype was counted between two and nine times. V and J are TRBV5-1 and TRBJ2-7, with D uncertain. Germline CDR1 is SGHRS and CDR2 is YFSETQ. Trimming stripped 6 bases from V and 7 bases from J, with 11 bases between. This CDR3 is built from 11 residues. The DNA of the CDR3 is TGCGCCAGCATGGCCTCCGGGGAGCAGTACTTC. It specifies CASMASGEQYF.

The chain links TRBV7-9 to TRBJ2-7, with TRBD1 matching 9 bases. The length of the CDR3 is 15 residues. Germline loops: CDR1 SEHNR, CDR2 FQNEAQ (reference sequence). With V trimmed by 4 bases and J by 7 bases, 11 bases remained unmatched. The CDR3 nucleotides read TGTGCCAGCAGCTACACAGGGGGCGTTTTGAATGAGCAGTACTTC. Encoded protein: CASSYTGGVLNEQYF. The full variable domain, with the rest looked up from reference TRBV7-9 and TRBJ2-7, is DTGVSQNPRHKITKRGQNVTFRCDPISEHNRLYWYRQTLGQGPEFLTYFQNEAQLEKSRLLSDRFSAERPKGSFSTLEIQRTEQGDSAMYLCASSYTGGVLNEQYFGPGTRLTVT.

This clonotype was detected many times. This chain joins TRBV11-2 and TRBJ2-5, with 7 bases that match TRBD2. Germline CDR1 reads SGHAT; CDR2 reads FQNNGV. This CDR3 is 15 amino acids long. V dropped 2 bases and J dropped 2; count of bases not matched to a gene: 5. The CDR3 region has the DNA TGTGCCAGCAGCTTAACAGGACTAGGGCAAGAGACCCAGTACTTC. Encoded protein: CASSLTGLGQETQYF.

There are many counts of this clonotype. The chain combines TRBV6-5 with TRBJ2-7, with D uncertain. Trimming took 0 bases from V and 1 from J, leaving 4 bases between them. Germline lookup yields CDR1 MNHEY and CDR2 SVGAGI. The CDR3 has 13 amino acids. The CDR3 nucleotides are TGTGCCAGCAGTTACTCGAAATCCTACGAGCAGTACTTC. Translating it yields CASSYSKSYEQYF.

V usage is TRBV7-6 and J usage is TRBJ2-5, with D possibly TRBD1 on 6 matching bases. V was pared by 1 base and J by 5 bases, with 14 bases between. CDR1 and CDR2 from the germline V gene are SGHVS and FNYEAQ. The CDR3 is made up of 15 amino acids. CDR3 amino acids: CASSLVPGVEETQYF. DNA of the CDR3: TGTGCCAGCAGCTTAGTTCCAGGGGTGGAGGAGACCCAGTACTTC.

This clonotype was recorded many times. This sequence joins TRBV7-9 and TRBJ1-1; tentative D call: TRBD1 (6 bases). V was clipped by 7 bases and J by 1 base, with 13 bases between them. The CDR3 covers 14 residues. Germline V gene lookup returns CDR1 SEHNR and CDR2 FQNEAQ (reference sequence). The CDR3 loop is CASNLGQTNTEAFF. DNA for the CDR3: TGTGCCAGCAACCTCGGACAGACGAACACTGAAGCTTTCTTT.

Note on this clonotype: This may be a read error: a much more frequent sequence differs by one nucleotide. This chain connects TRBV2 to TRBJ1-1; D call uncertain. CDR3 length: 12 amino acids. Germline assignment: CDR1 SNHLY and CDR2 FYNNEI. Trimming removed 7 bases from V and 3 bases from J, with 9 bases in between. The CDR3 sequence: CASIPGYTEAFF. For the CDR3, the DNA is TGTGCCAGCATACCGGGTTACACTGAAGCTTTCTTT. The complete variable domain, with remaining parts taken from reference TRBV2 and TRBJ1-1, reads EPEVTQTPSHQVTQMGQEVILRCVPISNHLYFYWYRQILGQKVEFLVSFYNNEISEKSEIFDDQFSVERPDGSNFTLKIRSTKLEDSAMYFCASIPGYTEAFFGQGTRLTVV.

The sample holds many counts of this clonotype. The chain is built from TRBV20-1 and TRBJ2-5; 12 bases are shared with TRBD2. The V and J ends lost 6 bases and 4 bases, in that order; junction bases with no gene match: 6. This CDR3 contains 14 residues. CDR1 and CDR2 (germline): DFQATT, SNEGSKA (reference sequence). The CDR3 DNA sequence: TGCAGTGCCGAACCGACTAGCGGGAGAGAGACCCAGTACTTC. It encodes CSAEPTSGRETQYF.